The present T cell receptor beta chain was sequenced within a study of blood T cell repertoires in COVID-19 (TCRdb year 2020). Some background on the complete study: Samples covering the acute and convalescent phases of COVID-19 were provided by collaborators in the United States, Italy and Spain. Where available, HLA class I and class II types were obtained from metadata supplied by the sample provider rather than from assay-based typing. The material from the prospective study consisted of cDNA or gDNA derived from T cells, B-cell-depleted T cells, or PBMCs. Nearly every sample came with metadata listing a de-identified subject ID, COVID-19 status, age in years and sex. The samples were drawn from two sources: the first 160 participants of the ongoing ImmuneRACE study, and 1,000 to 1,500 subjects contributed by 6 global collaborators. The repertoires were made available in a free public database intended to serve as a resource for research on the immune response to SARS-CoV-2. Deeply sampled blood TCRbeta repertoires from subjects exposed to, actively infected with, or recovered from COVID-19 were included in the dataset. Paper-wide results and their limitations: The amount of clinical and demographic metadata varied by source and participant and was provided uncurated.

About this clone: Which antigen it targets is not known. There are no base qualities to consult, and no much larger clone falls within one base.

The immunoSEQ Assay, a bias-controlled multiplex PCR, was used to amplify TCRbeta CDR3 regions from genomic DNA. As for the original processing: The number of nucleated cells in each sample was estimated by amplification of reference gene primers within the assay. Sequence reads were collapsed and filtered to measure the absolute abundance of every unique TCRbeta CDR3 rearrangement. Productive Simpson clonality was computed per sample as the square root of Simpson's diversity index over productive rearrangements. TCRdb's version of the immuneACCESS table is confined to in-frame rearrangements and falls short of the full clone set. An unresolved V gene accounts for under half of the shortfall where checked; the remainder is of unknown origin. The D gene and trimming were derived from the DNA, and the V and J assignments and clone size from that table. The sample table records roughly 180,000 clones; approximately 86% of these occur just once. The ten biggest clones cover over 9.5% of the sample.

The trim is 0 bases for V and 6 bases for J, with a gap of 13 bases between the germline ends. Inclusive of the bounding cysteine and phenylalanine, the CDR3 is 15 residues long. CDR3 DNA is the only sequence kept; it has 45 bases, read in frame from the first base. As encoded in the germline V gene, CDR1 is MGHRA while CDR2 is YSYEKL. Whole blood was collected in K2EDTA tubes by collaborating institutions according to the institutions' own protocols. Collaborator samples were shipped for TCRbeta analysis as frozen whole blood, isolated PBMCs, or DNA extracted from either sample type. The sequence joins TRBV4-1 to TRBJ2-3; 5 matching bases give a weak D call of TRBD1. This sequence was found in a woman of 80 years or more with active or convalescent COVID-19. The sequenced material came from peripheral blood. CDR3 protein: CASSQDRWTSDTQYF. DNA sequence: TGCGCCAGCAGCCAAGATAGATGGACATCGGATACGCAGTATTTT.